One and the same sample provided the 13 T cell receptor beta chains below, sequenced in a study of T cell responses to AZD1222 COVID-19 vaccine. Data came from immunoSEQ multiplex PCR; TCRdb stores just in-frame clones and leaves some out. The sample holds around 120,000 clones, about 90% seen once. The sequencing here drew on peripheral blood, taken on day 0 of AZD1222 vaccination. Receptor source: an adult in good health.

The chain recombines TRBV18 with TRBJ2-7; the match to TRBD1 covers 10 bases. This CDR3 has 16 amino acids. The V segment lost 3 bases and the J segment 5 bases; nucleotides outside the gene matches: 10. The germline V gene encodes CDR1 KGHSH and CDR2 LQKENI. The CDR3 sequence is CASSPFPGQGRNEQYF. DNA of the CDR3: TGTGCCAGCTCACCTTTCCCGGGACAGGGGAGGAACGAGCAGTACTTC.

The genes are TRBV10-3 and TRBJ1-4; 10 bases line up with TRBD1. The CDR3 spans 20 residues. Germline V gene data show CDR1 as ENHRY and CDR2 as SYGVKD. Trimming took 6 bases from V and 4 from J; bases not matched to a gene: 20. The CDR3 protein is CAISGTDRGRSLGYNEKLFF. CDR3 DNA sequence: TGTGCCATCAGCGGAACTGACAGGGGGCGTTCTTTGGGATATAATGAAAAACTGTTTTTT.

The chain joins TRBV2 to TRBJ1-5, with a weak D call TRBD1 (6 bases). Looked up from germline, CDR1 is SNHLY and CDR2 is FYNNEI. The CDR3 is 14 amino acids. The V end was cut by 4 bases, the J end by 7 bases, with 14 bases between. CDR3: CASSVSGGRQPQHF. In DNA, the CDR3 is TGTGCCAGCAGTGTGTCGGGGGGCAGACAGCCCCAGCATTTT.

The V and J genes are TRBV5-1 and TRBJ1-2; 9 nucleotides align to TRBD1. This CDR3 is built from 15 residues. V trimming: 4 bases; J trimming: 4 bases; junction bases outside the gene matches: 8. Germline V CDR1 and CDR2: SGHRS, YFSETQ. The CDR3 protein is CASSPGQGYGYGYTF. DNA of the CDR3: TGCGCCAGCAGCCCCGGACAGGGGTACGGCTATGGCTACACCTTC.

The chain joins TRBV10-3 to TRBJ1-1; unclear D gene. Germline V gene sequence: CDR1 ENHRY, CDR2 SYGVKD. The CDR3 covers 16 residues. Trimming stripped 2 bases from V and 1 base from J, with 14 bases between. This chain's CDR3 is CAISEGVGLQNTEAFF. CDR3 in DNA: TGTGCCATCAGTGAGGGTGTAGGACTCCAGAACACTGAAGCTTTCTTT.

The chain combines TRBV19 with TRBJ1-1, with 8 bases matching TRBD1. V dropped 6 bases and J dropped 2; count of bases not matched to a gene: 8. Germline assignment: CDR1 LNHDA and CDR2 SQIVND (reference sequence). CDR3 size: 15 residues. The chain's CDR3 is CASRYRDRGNTEAFF. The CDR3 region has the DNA TGTGCCAGTAGGTATAGAGACAGGGGCAACACTGAAGCTTTCTTT.

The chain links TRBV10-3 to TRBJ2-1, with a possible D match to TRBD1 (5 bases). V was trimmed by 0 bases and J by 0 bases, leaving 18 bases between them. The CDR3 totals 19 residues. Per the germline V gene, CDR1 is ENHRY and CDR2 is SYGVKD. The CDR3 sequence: CAISESDDRVRSSYNEQFF. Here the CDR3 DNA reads TGTGCCATCAGTGAGTCGGATGACAGAGTTAGAAGCTCCTACAATGAGCAGTTCTTC.

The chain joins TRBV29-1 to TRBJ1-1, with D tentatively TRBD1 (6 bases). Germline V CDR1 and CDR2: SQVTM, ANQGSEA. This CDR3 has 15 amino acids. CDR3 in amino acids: CSSPGTGARNTEAFF. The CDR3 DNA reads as TGCAGTTCGCCCGGGACGGGGGCCCGGAACACTGAAGCTTTCTTT.

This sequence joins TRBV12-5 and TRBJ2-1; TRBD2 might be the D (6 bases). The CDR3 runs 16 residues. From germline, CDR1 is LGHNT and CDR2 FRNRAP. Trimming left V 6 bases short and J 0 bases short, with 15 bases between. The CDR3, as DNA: TGTGCTAGTGGGTCCCTCGCGGGGAGCTCCTACAATGAGCAGTTCTTC. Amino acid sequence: CASGSLAGSSYNEQFF.

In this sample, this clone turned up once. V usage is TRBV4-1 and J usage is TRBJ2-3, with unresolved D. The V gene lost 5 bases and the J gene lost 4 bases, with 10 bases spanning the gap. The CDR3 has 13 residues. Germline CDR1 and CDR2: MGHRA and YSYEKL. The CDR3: CASSSSYSDTQYF. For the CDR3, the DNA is TGCGCCAGCAGCTCCTCATATTCAGATACGCAGTATTTT.

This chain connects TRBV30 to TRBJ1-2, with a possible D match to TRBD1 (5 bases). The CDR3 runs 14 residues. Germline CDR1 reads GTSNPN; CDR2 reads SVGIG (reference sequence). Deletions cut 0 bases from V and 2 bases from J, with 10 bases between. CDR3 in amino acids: CAWSVTGLNYGYTF. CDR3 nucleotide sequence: TGTGCCTGGAGTGTTACAGGCTTAAACTATGGCTACACCTTC.

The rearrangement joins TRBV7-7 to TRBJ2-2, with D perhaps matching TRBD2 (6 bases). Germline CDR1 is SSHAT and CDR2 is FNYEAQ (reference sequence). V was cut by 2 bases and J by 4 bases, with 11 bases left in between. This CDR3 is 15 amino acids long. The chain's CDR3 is CASSLLPAGTGELFF. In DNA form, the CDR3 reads TGTGCCAGCAGCTTACTACCAGCGGGCACCGGGGAGCTGTTTTTT. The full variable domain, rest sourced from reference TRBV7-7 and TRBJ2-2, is GAGVSQSPRYKVTKRGQDVTLRCDPISSHATLYWYQQALGQGPEFLTYFNYEAQPDKSGLPSDRFSAERPEGSISTLTIQRTEQRDSAMYRCASSLLPAGTGELFFGEGSRLTVL.

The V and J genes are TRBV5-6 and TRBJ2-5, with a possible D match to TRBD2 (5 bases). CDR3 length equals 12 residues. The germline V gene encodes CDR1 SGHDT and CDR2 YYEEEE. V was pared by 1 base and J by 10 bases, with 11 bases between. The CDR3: CASSLPDRDQYF. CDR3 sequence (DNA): TGTGCCAGCAGCTTGCCAGATCGGGACCAGTACTTC.